A selection of T cell receptor beta chains follows, all from one sample in a study of cytomegalovirus exposure and HLA in healthy donors. The method was immunoSEQ multiplex PCR; TCRdb's version includes in-frame clones alone and lacks a portion of them. The sample has about 190,000 clones, approximately 87% seen once. The sequenced material came from PBMCs. The receptors stem from a man aged 25 to 45 in good health and CMV-seronegative. Both conserved end residues are part of each CDR3.

v_gene: TRBV4-2
j_gene: TRBJ2-6
CDR3aa: CASSLPGGLAGGGGANVLTF

v_gene: TRBV15
j_gene: TRBJ2-1
CDR3aa: CATSSRQEQFF

v_gene: TRBV28
j_gene: TRBJ2-7
CDR3aa: CASSVLSGQGDEQYF

v_gene: TRBV11-1
j_gene: TRBJ2-5
CDR3aa: CASSLFISGSGETQYF

v_gene: TRBV7-9
j_gene: TRBJ1-2
CDR3aa: CASSSQGGRWSVHSGGYTF

v_gene: TRBV11-2
j_gene: TRBJ2-2
CDR3aa: CASSPSGRETGELFF

v_gene: TRBV18
j_gene: TRBJ2-2
CDR3aa: CASSPEREAGELFF

v_gene: TRBV4-2
j_gene: TRBJ1-6
CDR3aa: CASSQESLNSPLHF

v_gene: TRBV5-4
j_gene: TRBJ2-4
CDR3aa: CASSNSGGAKNIQYF

v_gene: TRBV28
j_gene: TRBJ1-4
CDR3aa: CASSPPGGLNEKLFF

v_gene: TRBV7-6
j_gene: TRBJ2-3
CDR3aa: CASSFRSSTDTQYF